This T cell receptor (beta chain) was found in a study of T cell repertoires in cytomegalovirus infection. TCRdb independently ran MiXCR on the reads; one entry per CDR3 protein. The sample contains roughly 350,000 distinct CDR3 sequences, approximately 30% of which appear only once. This clonotype was recorded at least ten times. Its antigen is not identified. The CDR3 runs 18 residues. In germline, CDR1 is SGHVS, CDR2 FNYEAQ. Trimming cost V 4 bases and J 3 bases; bases outside gene matches: 14. This clonotype was sampled from a human donor in good health (CMV status not recorded). Some clones in this sample may be carry-over from other donors' samples. The chain carries TRBV7-6 and TRBJ2-3; 9 bases fit TRBD2. The specimen comprised cultured PBMCs, sampled from culture after CMV antigen stimulation. In DNA form, the CDR3 reads TGTGCCAGCAGCTACCCAAGAGCGGGCGGGAGGGTAACAGATACGCAGTATTTT. This codes for CASSYPRAGGRVTDTQYF. Variable domain in full (rest from reference TRBV7-6 and TRBJ2-3): GAGVSQSPRYKVTKRGQDVALRCDPISGHVSLYWYRQALGQGPEFLTYFNYEAQQDKSGLPNDRFSAERPEGSISTLTIQRTEQRDSAMYRCASSYPRAGGRVTDTQYFGPGTRLTVL.